Listed here are 21 T cell receptor beta chains from one sample, sequenced in a study of neoadjuvant nivolumab and ipilimumab in lung cancer. Sequencing used immunoSEQ multiplex PCR; TCRdb keeps in-frame clones, though not all of them. The table lists about 26,000 clones, approximately 78% of them singletons. The source was tumor tissue, collected after neoadjuvant nivolumab, alone or with ipilimumab, at or shortly before surgery. These TCRs come from an adult with non-small cell lung cancer.

This sequence joins TRBV7-9 and TRBJ1-2, with D tentatively TRBD1 (6 bases). Germline assignment: CDR1 SEHNR and CDR2 FQNEAQ (reference sequence). There are 13 residues in the CDR3. The V gene lost 5 bases and the J gene lost 5 bases, with 12 bases spanning the gap. The CDR3 protein is CASSPPDSYGYTF. The CDR3 coding sequence is TGTGCCAGCAGCCCTCCGGACAGTTATGGCTACACCTTC.

The V and J genes are TRBV4-1 and TRBJ2-2; D unresolved. CDR1 is MGHRA and CDR2 is YSYEKL in the germline V gene. V was trimmed by 0 bases and J by 3 bases, leaving 14 bases between them. The CDR3 sequence is 17 residues long. The CDR3 is CASSQEALFRDTGELFF. The CDR3 coding sequence is TGCGCCAGCAGCCAAGAGGCCCTCTTTCGGGACACCGGGGAGCTGTTTTTT.

The V and J genes are TRBV6-5 and TRBJ2-2; the match to TRBD1 covers 7 bases. The germline gives CDR1 MNHEY, CDR2 SVGAGI. Trimming removed 4 bases from V and 2 bases from J; junction bases left unmatched: 7. This CDR3 region has 16 residues. As DNA, the CDR3 is TGTGCCAGCAGTTTTCGGCAGGGGGTAAACACCGGGGAGCTGTTTTTT. It codes for CASSFRQGVNTGELFF.

The rearrangement joins TRBV18 to TRBJ1-1; 8 nucleotides agree with TRBD1. This CDR3 region has 14 residues. V dropped 4 bases and J dropped 2; count of bases not matched to a gene: 3. Germline lookup yields CDR1 KGHSH and CDR2 LQKENI. The CDR3 protein is CASSRQGANTEAFF. The CDR3 bases are TGTGCCAGCTCACGGCAGGGGGCAAACACTGAAGCTTTCTTT.

The genes are TRBV6-5 and TRBJ1-3; perhaps TRBD1 as D (6 bases). V dropped 2 bases and J dropped 9 bases, with 20 bases sitting between them. This CDR3 has 16 amino acids. Germline loops: CDR1 MNHEY, CDR2 SVGAGI. CDR3 residues: CASSYGPPQGGSTIYF. The CDR3 coding sequence is TGTGCCAGCAGTTACGGACCCCCACAGGGCGGTAGCACCATATATTTT.

The chain is built from TRBV5-6 and TRBJ1-1; 11 nucleotides agree with TRBD1. There are 16 residues in the CDR3. The trim removed 4 bases at V and 0 bases at J, leaving 5 bases unmatched. Germline loops: CDR1 SGHDT, CDR2 YYEEEE. The CDR3, as DNA: TGTGCCAGCAGCGCCGGGACAGGGGGAATGAACACTGAAGCTTTCTTT. It is translated as CASSAGTGGMNTEAFF.

The CDR3 region has the DNA TGTGCCAGCAGCCCCACAGGGTACGAGCAGTACTTC. It translates to CASSPTGYEQYF. The V gene is TRBV7-9, the J gene TRBJ2-7, with D possibly matching TRBD1 (6 bases). Germline V CDR1 and CDR2: SEHNR, FQNEAQ (reference sequence). V dropped 5 bases and J dropped 4 bases, with 9 bases sitting between them. The CDR3 contains 12 residues.

The J gene is TRBJ1-2, the V gene TRBV19; D gene unclear. The V and J ends lost 7 bases and 5 bases respectively, with 14 bases between them. CDR1 is LNHDA and CDR2 is SQIVND in the germline V gene (reference sequence). The CDR3 runs to 13 residues. The CDR3 loop reads CASNGVGPYGYTF. Written as DNA, the CDR3 is TGTGCCAGTAATGGAGTAGGGCCTTATGGCTACACCTTC.

The rearrangement links TRBV29-1 to TRBJ1-1; D uncertain. V was pared by 1 base and J by 3 bases, with 9 bases between. The germline CDR1 and CDR2 sequences are SQVTM and ANQGSEA. This CDR3 contains 13 residues. The CDR3 reads CSVEAGDYTEAFF. The CDR3, as DNA: TGCAGCGTTGAAGCCGGGGATTACACTGAAGCTTTCTTT.

The chain combines TRBV30 with TRBJ2-5; tentative D call: TRBD2 (5 bases). The germline V gene encodes CDR1 GTSNPN and CDR2 SVGIG (reference sequence). This CDR3 comprises 13 residues. V shed 0 bases and J shed 1 base, with 6 bases lying between them. DNA for the CDR3: TGTGCCTGGAGTGTTGCGGGCCAAGAGACCCAGTACTTC. It codes for CAWSVAGQETQYF.

The chain has TRBV11-3 and TRBJ2-7, with unresolved D. Germline V gene lookup returns CDR1 SGHNT and CDR2 YENEEA. V was trimmed by 0 bases and J by 6 bases, leaving 12 bases between them. This CDR3 comprises 14 residues. CDR3 sequence reads: CASSLDYPAGEQYF. The CDR3 DNA follows: TGTGCCAGCAGCTTAGATTACCCCGCCGGCGAGCAGTACTTC.

The chain joins TRBV6-5 to TRBJ1-2; D remains unclear. Germline CDR1 is MNHEY and CDR2 is SVGAGI. CDR3 length: 15 residues. V dropped 4 bases and J dropped 5 bases, with 17 bases sitting between them. The CDR3 reads CASSSPAGLIYGYTF. CDR3 coding DNA: TGTGCCAGCAGTTCCCCGGCAGGTCTGATTTATGGCTACACCTTC.

The rearrangement joins TRBV25-1 to TRBJ2-5; D is perhaps TRBD2 (5 bases). Between the trimmed V and J ends, which lost 6 bases and 7 bases, there was a span of 15 bases. The CDR3 sequence is 13 residues long. CDR1 is MGHDK and CDR2 is SYGVNS in the germline V gene. The CDR3 is CASSPGNTATQYF. Written as DNA, the CDR3 is TGTGCCAGCAGCCCGGGGAATACAGCGACCCAGTACTTC. Variable domain in full (rest from reference TRBV25-1 and TRBJ2-5): EADIYQTPRYLVIGTGKKITLECSQTMGHDKMYWYQQDPGMELHLIHYSYGVNSTEKGDLSSESTVSRIRTEHFPLTLESARPSHTSQYLCASSPGNTATQYFGPGTRLLVL.

This rearrangement joins TRBV6-5 to TRBJ1-2; TRBD1 is a possible D gene (6 bases). The CDR3 sequence is 14 residues long. V was trimmed by 9 bases and J by 6 bases, leaving 20 bases between them. CDR1 MNHEY and CDR2 SVGAGI come from the germline V gene. The CDR3 reads CASTETGLRDGYTF. The CDR3 DNA sequence: TGTGCCAGTACGGAGACAGGCCTTCGAGATGGCTACACCTTC.

The chain links TRBV7-2 to TRBJ1-5, with a possible D match to TRBD1 (5 bases). The CDR3 covers 16 residues. V lost 1 base and J 4 bases, leaving 14 bases between the germline ends. Germline V CDR1 and CDR2: SGHTA, FQGNSA. The chain's CDR3 is CASSLGGAAINQPQHF. CDR3 in DNA: TGTGCCAGCAGCTTAGGAGGGGCAGCCATTAATCAGCCCCAGCATTTT.

CDR3 loop: CASSLGPGTPVFF. As DNA, the CDR3 is TGTGCCAGCAGCTTGGGCCCCGGGACGCCCGTGTTCTTC. This chain connects TRBV11-3 to TRBJ2-1; D might be TRBD1 or TRBD2, each matching 5 bases. The germline V and J ends were trimmed by 3 bases and 15 bases, with 18 bases remaining between them. Germline V gives CDR1 SGHNT, CDR2 YENEEA. The CDR3 runs 13 residues.

This chain links TRBV11-2 with TRBJ1-1; D is undetermined. V lost 5 bases, J lost 7 bases, and 11 bases lay in between. This CDR3 contains 12 residues. Germline lookup yields CDR1 SGHAT and CDR2 FQNNGV. The chain's CDR3 is CASSPTLSEAFF. The DNA for the CDR3 is TGTGCCAGCAGCCCGACCCTCAGTGAAGCTTTCTTT.

The CDR3 reads CASSQGAGGTNEKLFF. CDR3 bases: TGTGCCAGCAGCCAAGGGGCAGGAGGGACTAATGAAAAACTGTTTTTT. This chain connects TRBV4-2 to TRBJ1-4; D is unresolved. This CDR3 is 16 amino acids long. In germline, CDR1 is LGHNA, CDR2 YNFKEQ. Between the trimmed V and J ends, which lost 1 base and 2 bases, there was a span of 11 bases.

The chain has TRBV11-3 and TRBJ2-1; TRBD1 aligns across 11 bases. There are 13 residues in the CDR3. Germline CDR1 reads SGHNT; CDR2 reads YENEEA. V lost 5 bases and J lost 7; bases outside the gene matches: 1. The CDR3 DNA reads TGTGCCAGCAGCGGGGACAGGGGGAATGAGCAGTTCTTC. It yields the protein CASSGDRGNEQFF.

This sequence joins TRBV11-3 and TRBJ2-5; a weak D match, TRBD1 (6 bases). V lost 5 bases to trimming and J lost 2 bases, with 12 bases between them. The germline V gene has CDR1 SGHNT and CDR2 YENEEA. The CDR3 consists of 14 residues. The CDR3 here is CASSPRTEQETQYF. CDR3 coding DNA: TGTGCCAGCAGCCCAAGGACAGAACAAGAGACCCAGTACTTC.

The chain joins TRBV19 to TRBJ1-2; the D is unclear. Per the germline V gene, CDR1 is LNHDA and CDR2 is SQIVND (reference sequence). The ends were cut back, 0 bases at V and 4 bases at J, with 3 bases in the middle. The CDR3 is made up of 12 amino acids. This CDR3 is CASSIDTYGYTF. In DNA form, the CDR3 reads TGTGCCAGTAGTATAGATACCTATGGCTACACCTTC.